These 5 T cell receptor beta chains were sequenced from one sample in a study of blood T cell repertoires in COVID-19. Profiled with immunoSEQ multiplex PCR; TCRdb holds only in-frame clones, not every one. This sample carries approximately 80,000 clones, 88% of them seen once, and the ten largest clones take about 8.2%. What was sequenced was peripheral blood. These TCRs come from a human donor in a cohort sampled during active COVID-19.

This clone occurred once. The J gene is TRBJ2-7, the V gene TRBV10-3, with 9 bases identical to TRBD2. Germline trimming cut 10 bases from V and 3 bases from J; bases unmatched to any gene: 13. CDR3 length: 15 amino acids. Looked up from germline, CDR1 is ENHRY and CDR2 is SYGVKD. CDR3 sequence reads: CATRISGGTFYEQYF. The CDR3 DNA reads TGTGCCACCCGAATCAGCGGGGGGACCTTCTACGAGCAGTACTTC.

This clone was seen a handful of times. This sequence joins TRBV19 and TRBJ2-1, with 7 bases identical to TRBD1. Trimming removed 5 bases from V and 8 bases from J; junction bases left unmatched: 3. Germline V CDR1 and CDR2: LNHDA, SQIVND (reference sequence). The CDR3 sequence is 12 residues long. DNA of the CDR3: TGTGCCAGTAGTTTTACAGGGGATGAGCAGTTCTTC. It specifies CASSFTGDEQFF.

V gene TRBV29-1 combines with J gene TRBJ1-4; 9 bases are a match to TRBD1. The CDR3 covers 14 residues. The germline CDR1 and CDR2 sequences are SQVTM and ANQGSEA. The V and J ends lost 5 bases and 8 bases, in that order; junction bases with no gene match: 9. The CDR3 here is CSVSRGQGDEKLFF. CDR3 DNA: TGCAGCGTTAGTCGGGGACAGGGAGACGAAAAACTGTTTTTT.

The chain carries TRBV27 and TRBJ2-5; 7 bases match TRBD2. This CDR3 region has 15 residues. Trimming at V came to 4 bases and at J to 1 base, leaving 6 bases not matched to a gene. Per germline, CDR1 MNHEY and CDR2 SMNVEV (reference sequence). CDR3 coding DNA: TGTGCCAGCAGTTCCGGGGGAGGGGTCCAAGAGACCCAGTACTTC. Translating gives CASSSGGGVQETQYF.

This chain links TRBV6-6 with TRBJ2-1, with D perhaps matching TRBD2 (6 bases). The CDR3 loop spans 16 amino acids. V lost 6 bases, J lost 5 bases, and 20 bases lay in between. Germline CDR1 reads MNHNY; CDR2 reads SVGAGI (reference sequence). This CDR3 is CASSPYPGLINNEQFF. The CDR3, as DNA: TGTGCCAGCAGCCCTTACCCGGGACTCATTAACAATGAGCAGTTCTTC.